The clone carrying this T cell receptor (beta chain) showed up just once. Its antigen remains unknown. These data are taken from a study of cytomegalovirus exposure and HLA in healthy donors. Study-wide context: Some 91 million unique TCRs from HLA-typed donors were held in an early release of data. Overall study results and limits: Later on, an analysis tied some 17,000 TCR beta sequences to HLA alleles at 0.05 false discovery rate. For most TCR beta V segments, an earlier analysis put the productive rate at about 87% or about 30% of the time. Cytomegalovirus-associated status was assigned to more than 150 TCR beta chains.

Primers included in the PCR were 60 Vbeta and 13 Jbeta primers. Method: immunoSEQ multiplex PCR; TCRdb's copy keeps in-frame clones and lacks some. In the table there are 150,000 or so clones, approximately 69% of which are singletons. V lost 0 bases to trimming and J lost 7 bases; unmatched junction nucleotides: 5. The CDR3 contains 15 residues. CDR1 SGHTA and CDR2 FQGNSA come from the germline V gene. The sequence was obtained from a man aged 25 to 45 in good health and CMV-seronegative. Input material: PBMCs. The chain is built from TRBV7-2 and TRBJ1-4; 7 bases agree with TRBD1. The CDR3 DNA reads TGTGCCAGCAGCTTAGCAGGGGGCGGTGTTGAAAAACTGTTTTTT. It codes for CASSLAGGGVEKLFF.